The rows below give T cell receptor beta chains drawn from one sample of a study of molecular identifiers for immune sequencing clone quantification. TCRdb processed the PCR reads anew with MiXCR; each CDR3 protein has one entry. The repertoire holds approximately 320,000 distinct CDR3 sequences, with roughly 24% as singletons. Sequenced sample: naive CD8+ T cells from blood, with Jurkat cell RNA spiked in. The receptors come from a human donor in good health. Some libraries in this study had Jurkat cell RNA spiked in. The CDR3 runs from the conserved cysteine through the conserved F or W. The order of the fields is clone size, J gene, D gene, V gene, CDR3 DNA, CDR3 protein. The D gene is left open where the match is weak. Rows give clone size only sometimes, using once, few, many, or a class for an expanded clone.

few | TRBJ2-1 | . | TRBV30 | TGTGCCGGAAGCACTAGCAGAAACTACAATGAGCAGTTCTTC | CAGSTSRNYNEQFF
. | TRBJ2-3 | TRBD2 | TRBV3-1 | TGTGCCAGCAGCCCCCCGGGACTAGCGGGAGATACGCAGTATTTT | CASSPPGLAGDTQYF
many | TRBJ2-3 | . | TRBV7-9 | TGTGCCAGCAGCCCCTTGGGGGCGAGAGATACGCAGTATTTT | CASSPLGARDTQYF
. | TRBJ2-1 | . | TRBV11-1 | TGTGCCAGCAGCTTAGTGTCAGGGAGCTCCTACAATGAGCCGTTCTTC | CASSLVSGSSYNEPFF
. | TRBJ2-7 | TRBD2 | TRBV4-3 | TGCGCCAGCAGCCCGGGGGGGCGCGAGCAGCACTTC | CASSPGGREQHF
. | TRBJ1-2 | TRBD1 | TRBV13 | TGTGCCAGCACCTCATTTGGGACAGACAGTTATGACTACACCTTC | CASTSFGTDSYDYTF
. | TRBJ2-7 | . | TRBV19 | TGTGCCAGTAGTATAGATCCCATGGGACCCACGATTCCTTTCTACGAGCAGTACTTC | CASSIDPMGPTIPFYEQYF
few | TRBJ2-3 | TRBD2 | TRBV20-1 | TGCAGTGCCACAGACACTAGCGCGAACGGATTAAAATTAGATACGCAGTATTTT | CSATDTSANGLKLDTQYF
few | TRBJ2-3 | . | TRBV7-6 | TGTGCCAGCAGCTTAGCGGTTGACAGCACAGATACGCAGTATTTT | CASSLAVDSTDTQYF
. | TRBJ2-7 | . | TRBV7-9 | TGTGCGCGCAGCCCAGGCGACAGTGCGTACGAGCAGTACTTC | CARSPGDSAYEQYF
. | TRBJ2-1 | TRBD2 | TRBV6-2/TRBV6-3 | TGTGCCAGCAGTTACCCGGGACTAGCATGGAATGAGCAGTTCTTC | CASSYPGLAWNEQFF
. | TRBJ1-1 | . | TRBV4-1 | TGCGCCAGCAGCCCGATCCCCGGACAGATCATCGAAGCTTTCTTT | CASSPIPGQIIEAFF
. | TRBJ2-7 | . | TRBV28 | TGTGCCAGCAGTTGGACAACCCTCTTGGACGAGCAGTACTTC | CASSWTTLLDEQYF
many | TRBJ2-3 | TRBD1 | TRBV7-9 | TGTGCCAGCAGCTCCTCAACAGGGGAAGCCACAGATACGCAGTATTTT | CASSSSTGEATDTQYF
. | TRBJ1-4 | TRBD1 | TRBV19 | TGTGCCAGTAGTATAGATTCCGGGACAGGGAATGAAAAACTGTTTTTT | CASSIDSGTGNEKLFF
many | TRBJ1-1 | TRBD1 | TRBV29-1 | TGCAGCGTTTCAGGGGGCACTGAAGCTTTCTTT | CSVSGGTEAFF
few | TRBJ1-1 | . | TRBV27 | TGTGCCAGCGGCCGCCTAGAGGCTGAAGCTTTCTTT | CASGRLEAEAFF
many | TRBJ2-5 | . | TRBV7-9 | TGTGCCAGCAGCTCTAACATCTTAACCGCGTACCAAGAGACCCAGTACTTC | CASSSNILTAYQETQYF
. | TRBJ2-1 | . | TRBV4-1 | TGCGCCAGCAGCCAAGATATGGCGGTGGGTGTTTCCTACAATGAGCAGTTCTTC | CASSQDMAVGVSYNEQFF
many | TRBJ2-5 | . | TRBV29-1 | TGCAGCGTTGTGGACTCACTGTACCAAGAGACCCAGTACTTC | CSVVDSLYQETQYF
few | TRBJ2-5 | TRBD1 | TRBV19 | TGTGCCAGTAGTGCAGGGGGCATTGAGACCCAGTACTTC | CASSAGGIETQYF
many | TRBJ2-3 | . | TRBV12-3/TRBV12-4 | TGTGCCACTACGACTAGCACAGATACGCAGTATTTT | CATTTSTDTQYF
many | TRBJ1-3 | . | TRBV15 | TGTGCCACCACCCAAGAACGTTTCGGCACAAACACCATATATTTT | CATTQERFGTNTIYF
. | TRBJ2-1 | TRBD2 | TRBV27 | TGTGCCAGCAGGGGACTAGAGAGCTCCTACAATGAGCAGTTCTTC | CASRGLESSYNEQFF
few | TRBJ2-7 | . | TRBV6-1 | TGTGCCAGCAGTGAAGTGGGACTTAGGTACGAGCAGTACTTC | CASSEVGLRYEQYF
many | TRBJ2-1 | . | TRBV23-1 | TGCGCCAGCAGTCAGTCCAACGGGGTAGCCTTCCAGTTCTTC | CASSQSNGVAFQFF
few | TRBJ2-4 | TRBD2 | TRBV4-3 | TGCGCCAGCAGCCTCGGACTAGCGGGGGGGCCGGGCAAAAACATTCAGTACTTC | CASSLGLAGGPGKNIQYF
many | TRBJ1-1 | . | TRBV19 | TGTGCCAGTAGGGGGACAAATAAACCTGAAGCTTTCTTT | CASRGTNKPEAFF
once | TRBJ2-2 | . | TRBV7-6 | TGTGCCAGCAGCCCAGACACGTACACCGGGGAGCTGTTTTTT | CASSPDTYTGELFF
many | TRBJ2-5 | . | TRBV7-9 | TGTGCCAGCAGGGATGGACTCCTAGACGGAGAGACCCAGTACTTC | CASRDGLLDGETQYF
. | TRBJ1-5 | TRBD1 | TRBV12-3/TRBV12-4 | TGTGCCAGCAGTTCAACTACAGGGGGCAGGCAGCCCCAGCATTTT | CASSSTTGGRQPQHF
many | TRBJ2-2 | . | TRBV7-8 | TGTGCCAGCAGCACCCCGCTGGGGGGCGGTTTCTCCGGGGAGCTGTTTTTT | CASSTPLGGGFSGELFF
many | TRBJ1-1 | . | TRBV9 | TGTGCCAGCAGCCCACCTGTAACAGCGAACACTGAAGCTTTCTTT | CASSPPVTANTEAFF
many | TRBJ2-3 | . | TRBV5-4 | TGTGCCAGCAGCTTGGCGGGGGATCGGGGAGATACGCAGTATTTT | CASSLAGDRGDTQYF
few | TRBJ2-7 | . | TRBV11-2 | TGTGCCAGCGCCTGGGGGGCTTACGAGCAGTACTTC | CASAWGAYEQYF
many | TRBJ2-3 | . | TRBV7-2 | TGTGCCAGCAGCAGAATCACAGATACGCAGTATTTT | CASSRITDTQYF
. | TRBJ2-1 | . | TRBV19 | TGTGCCAGTAGTATAGTGGGGGTGTCCTACAATGAGCAGCTCTTC | CASSIVGVSYNEQLF
few | TRBJ1-2 | . | TRBV4-1 | TGCGCCAGCAGCCAGGGGACGGGAGCTAACTATGGCTACACCTTC | CASSQGTGANYGYTF
. | TRBJ2-3 | TRBD1 | TRBV12-3/TRBV12-4 | TGTCACAGCAGTCCCCAGGGGGCTGTTGGGTATTTT | CHSSPQGAVGYF
. | TRBJ2-7 | . | TRBV6-2/TRBV6-3 | TGTGCCAGCAGTTACCAGGACAGCTCCTACGGGCAGTACTTC | CASSYQDSSYGQYF
many | TRBJ1-6 | . | TRBV5-1 | TGCGCCAGCAGCCCTGACAGTAATTCACCCCTCCACTTT | CASSPDSNSPLHF
. | TRBJ2-1 | TRBD1 | TRBV7-2 | TGTGCCAGCACCCCCCGGATAGGACAGGAGATTGAGCAGTTCTTC | CASTPRIGQEIEQFF
few | TRBJ2-3 | . | TRBV4-1 | TGCGCCAGCAGCCTCCGCGCGGCCCCGGCAGATACGCAGTATTTT | CASSLRAAPADTQYF
many | TRBJ1-3 | TRBD1 | TRBV7-9 | TGTGCCAGCAGCTCGGGACAGGGGGCTGGAAACACCATATATTTT | CASSSGQGAGNTIYF
. | TRBJ2-5 | . | TRBV25-1 | TGTGCCAGCAGTGAATTGATGAACTCACAAGAGACCCAGTACTTC | CASSELMNSQETQYF
many | TRBJ1-1 | . | TRBV20-1 | TGCAGTGCTAGAGATGGGACGGCTCTCAACACTGAAGCTTTCTTT | CSARDGTALNTEAFF
. | TRBJ1-3 | . | TRBV12-5 | TGTGCTAGTGGTTTCACCGACTTAGGTGCGGGGTCTGGAAACACCATATATTTT | CASGFTDLGAGSGNTIYF